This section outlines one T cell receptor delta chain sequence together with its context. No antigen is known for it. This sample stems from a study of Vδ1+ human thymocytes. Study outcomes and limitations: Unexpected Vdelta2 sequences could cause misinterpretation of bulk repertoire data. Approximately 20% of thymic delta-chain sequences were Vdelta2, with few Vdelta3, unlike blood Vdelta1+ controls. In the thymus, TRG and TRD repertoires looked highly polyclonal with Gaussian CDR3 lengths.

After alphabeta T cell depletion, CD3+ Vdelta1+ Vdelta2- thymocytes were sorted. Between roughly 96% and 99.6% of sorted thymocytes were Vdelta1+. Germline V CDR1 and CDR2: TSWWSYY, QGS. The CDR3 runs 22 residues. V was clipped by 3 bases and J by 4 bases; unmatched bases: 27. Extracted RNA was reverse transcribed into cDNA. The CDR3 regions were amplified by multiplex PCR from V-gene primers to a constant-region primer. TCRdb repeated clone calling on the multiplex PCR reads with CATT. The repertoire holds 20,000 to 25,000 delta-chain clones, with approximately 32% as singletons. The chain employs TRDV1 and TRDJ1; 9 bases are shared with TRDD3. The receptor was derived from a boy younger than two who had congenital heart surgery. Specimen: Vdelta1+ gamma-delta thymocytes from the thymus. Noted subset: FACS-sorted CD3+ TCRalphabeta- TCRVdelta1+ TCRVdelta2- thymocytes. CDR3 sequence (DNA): TGTGCTCTTGGGGACCACCAGGAGTGGGCCTGGGGGATCATACGCCCGCTCGATAAACTCATCTTT. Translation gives CALGDHQEWAWGIIRPLDKLIF.